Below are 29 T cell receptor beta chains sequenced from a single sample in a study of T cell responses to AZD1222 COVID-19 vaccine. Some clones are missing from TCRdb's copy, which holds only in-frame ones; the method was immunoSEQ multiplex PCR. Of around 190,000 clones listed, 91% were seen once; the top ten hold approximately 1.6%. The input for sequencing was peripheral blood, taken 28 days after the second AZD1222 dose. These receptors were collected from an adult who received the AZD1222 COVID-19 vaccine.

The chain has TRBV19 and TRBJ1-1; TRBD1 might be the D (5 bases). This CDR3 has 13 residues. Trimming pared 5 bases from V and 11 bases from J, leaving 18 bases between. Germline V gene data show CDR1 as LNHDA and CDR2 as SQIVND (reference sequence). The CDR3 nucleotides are TGTGCCAGTAGTTTAATCCTGGCTGGGGCGGCTTTCTTT. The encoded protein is CASSLILAGAAFF.

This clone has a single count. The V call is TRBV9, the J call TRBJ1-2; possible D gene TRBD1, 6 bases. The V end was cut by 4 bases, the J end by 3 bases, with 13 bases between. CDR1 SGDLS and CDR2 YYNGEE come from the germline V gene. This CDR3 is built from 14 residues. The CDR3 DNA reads TGTGCCAGCAGCTCTTGGGACACGCACTATGGCTACACCTTC. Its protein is CASSSWDTHYGYTF. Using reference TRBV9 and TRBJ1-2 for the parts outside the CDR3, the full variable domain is DSGVTQTPKHLITATGQRVTLRCSPRSGDLSVYWYQQSLDQGLQFLIQYYNGEERAKGNILERFSAQQFPDLHSELNLSSLELGDSALYFCASSSWDTHYGYTFGSGTRLTVV.

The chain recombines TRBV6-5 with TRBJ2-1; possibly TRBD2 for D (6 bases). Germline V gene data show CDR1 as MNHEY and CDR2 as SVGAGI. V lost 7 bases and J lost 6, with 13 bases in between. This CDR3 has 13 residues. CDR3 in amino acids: CASKRTEGNEQFF. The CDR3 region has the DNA TGTGCCAGCAAACGGACGGAGGGCAATGAGCAGTTCTTC.

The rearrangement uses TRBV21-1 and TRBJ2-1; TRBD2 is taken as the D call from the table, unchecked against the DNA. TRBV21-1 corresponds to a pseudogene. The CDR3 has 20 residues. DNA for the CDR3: TGTGCCAGCAGCAAAAAACGCCTCCCTGGACTAGCGGTCTCCTACAATGAGCAGTTCTTC. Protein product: CASSKKRLPGLAVSYNEQFF.

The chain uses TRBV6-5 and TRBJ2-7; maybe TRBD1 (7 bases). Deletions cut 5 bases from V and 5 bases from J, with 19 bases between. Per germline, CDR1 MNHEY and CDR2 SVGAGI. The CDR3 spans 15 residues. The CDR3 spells CASSPGQAPGDEQYF. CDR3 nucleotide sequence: TGTGCCAGCAGTCCTGGACAGGCACCGGGGGACGAGCAGTACTTC.

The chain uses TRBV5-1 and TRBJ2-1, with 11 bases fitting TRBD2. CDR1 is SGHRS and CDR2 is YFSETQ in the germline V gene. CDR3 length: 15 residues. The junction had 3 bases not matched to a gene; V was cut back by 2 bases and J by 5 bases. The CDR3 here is CASSFSGGADNEQFF. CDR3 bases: TGCGCCAGCAGCTTTAGCGGGGGGGCGGACAATGAGCAGTTCTTC. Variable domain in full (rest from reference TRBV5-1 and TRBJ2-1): KAGVTQTPRYLIKTRGQQVTLSCSPISGHRSVSWYQQTPGQGLQFLFEYFSETQRNKGNFPGRFSGRQFSNSRSEMNVSTLELGDSALYLCASSFSGGADNEQFFGPGTRLTVL.

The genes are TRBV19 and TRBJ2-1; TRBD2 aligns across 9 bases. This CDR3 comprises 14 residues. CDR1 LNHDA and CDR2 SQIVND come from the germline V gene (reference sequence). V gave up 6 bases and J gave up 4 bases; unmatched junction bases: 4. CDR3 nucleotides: TGTGCCAGTAGCCTTAGCGGGGGTTACAATGAGCAGTTCTTC. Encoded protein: CASSLSGGYNEQFF.

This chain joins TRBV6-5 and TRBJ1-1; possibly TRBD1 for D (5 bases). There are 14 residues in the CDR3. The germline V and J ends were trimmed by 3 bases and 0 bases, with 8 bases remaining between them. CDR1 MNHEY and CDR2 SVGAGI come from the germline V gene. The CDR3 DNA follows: TGTGCCAGCAGTTATGGGACTTTGAACACTGAAGCTTTCTTT. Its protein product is CASSYGTLNTEAFF.

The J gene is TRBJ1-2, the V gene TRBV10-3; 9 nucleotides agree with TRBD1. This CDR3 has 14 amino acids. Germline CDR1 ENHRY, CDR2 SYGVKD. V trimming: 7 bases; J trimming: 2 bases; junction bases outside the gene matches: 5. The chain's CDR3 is CAIMGDRGNYGYTF. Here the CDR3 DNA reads TGTGCCATCATGGGAGACAGGGGGAACTATGGCTACACCTTC.

CDR3 nucleotide sequence: TGTGCCAGCAGTTCCCCAGGGGGTGATGGCGAAAAACTGTTTTTT. This codes for CASSSPGGDGEKLFF. This chain uses TRBV28 with TRBJ1-4; 7 positions match TRBD1. Losses at the gene ends were 4 bases for V and 8 bases for J; bases not matched to a gene: 10. CDR3 length: 15 residues. Germline CDR1 MDHEN, CDR2 SYDVKM.

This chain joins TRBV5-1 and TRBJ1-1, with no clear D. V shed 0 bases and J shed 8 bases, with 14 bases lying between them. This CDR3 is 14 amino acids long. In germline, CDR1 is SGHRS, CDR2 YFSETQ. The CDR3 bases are TGCGCCAGCAGCTTGGAGGTGGTGAGGGCGGAAGCTTTCTTT. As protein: CASSLEVVRAEAFF. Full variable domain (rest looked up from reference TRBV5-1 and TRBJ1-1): KAGVTQTPRYLIKTRGQQVTLSCSPISGHRSVSWYQQTPGQGLQFLFEYFSETQRNKGNFPGRFSGRQFSNSRSEMNVSTLELGDSALYLCASSLEVVRAEAFFGQGTRLTVV.

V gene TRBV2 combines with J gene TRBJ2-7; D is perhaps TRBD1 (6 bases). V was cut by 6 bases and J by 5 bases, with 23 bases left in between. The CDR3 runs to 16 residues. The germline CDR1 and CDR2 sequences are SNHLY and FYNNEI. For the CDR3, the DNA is TGTGCCAGCAGCCGCGCCTCGGACAGCCGGACCAACGAGCAGTACTTC. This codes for CASSRASDSRTNEQYF.

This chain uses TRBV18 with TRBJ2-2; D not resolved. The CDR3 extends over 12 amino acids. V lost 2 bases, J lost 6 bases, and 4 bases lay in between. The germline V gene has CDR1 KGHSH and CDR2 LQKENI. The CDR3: CASSPSSGELFF. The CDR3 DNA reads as TGTGCCAGCTCACCAAGCTCCGGGGAGCTGTTTTTT.

The DNA for the CDR3 is TGCGCCAGCGGGACTTCCACCGGGGAGCTGTTTTTT. It yields the protein CASGTSTGELFF. This chain connects TRBV10-1 to TRBJ2-2, with D perhaps TRBD2 (6 bases). The V end lost 8 bases, the J end lost 4 bases, and 8 bases lay between the germline ends. The CDR3 contains 12 residues. CDR1 and CDR2 (germline): WNHNN, SYGVQD (reference sequence).

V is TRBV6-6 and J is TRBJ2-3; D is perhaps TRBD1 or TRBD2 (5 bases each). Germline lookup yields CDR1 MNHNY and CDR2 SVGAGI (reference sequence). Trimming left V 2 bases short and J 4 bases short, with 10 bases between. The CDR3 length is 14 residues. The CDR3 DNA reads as TGTGCCAGCAGTTACCCCGGGACGCCAGATACGCAGTATTTT. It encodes CASSYPGTPDTQYF.

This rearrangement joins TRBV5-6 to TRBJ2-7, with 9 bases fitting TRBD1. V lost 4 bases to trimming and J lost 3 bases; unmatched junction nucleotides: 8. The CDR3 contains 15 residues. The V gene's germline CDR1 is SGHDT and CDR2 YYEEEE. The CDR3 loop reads CASSPYGTGRYEQYF. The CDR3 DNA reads TGTGCCAGCAGCCCTTACGGGACAGGGCGCTACGAGCAGTACTTC. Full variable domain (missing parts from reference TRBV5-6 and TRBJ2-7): DAGVTQSPTHLIKTRGQQVTLRCSPKSGHDTVSWYQQALGQGPQFIFQYYEEEERQRGNFPDRFSGHQFPNYSSELNVNALLLGDSALYLCASSPYGTGRYEQYFGPGTRLTVT.

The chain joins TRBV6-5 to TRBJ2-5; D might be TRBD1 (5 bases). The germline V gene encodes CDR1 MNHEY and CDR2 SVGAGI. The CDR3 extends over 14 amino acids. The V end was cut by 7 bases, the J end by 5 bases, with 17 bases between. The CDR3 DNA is TGTGCCAGCAATCAGAGGCGGCAGGGTGAGACCCAGTACTTC. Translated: CASNQRRQGETQYF.

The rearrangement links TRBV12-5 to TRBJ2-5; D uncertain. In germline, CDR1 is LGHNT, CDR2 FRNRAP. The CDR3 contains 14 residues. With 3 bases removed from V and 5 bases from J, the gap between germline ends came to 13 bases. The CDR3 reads CASGLVSQTETQYF. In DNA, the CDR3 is TGTGCTAGTGGTTTAGTCTCGCAAACGGAGACCCAGTACTTC.

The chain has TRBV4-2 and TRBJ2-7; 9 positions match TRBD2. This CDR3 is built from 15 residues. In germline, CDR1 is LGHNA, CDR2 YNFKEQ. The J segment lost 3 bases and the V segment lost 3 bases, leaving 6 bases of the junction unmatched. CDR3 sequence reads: CASSHLQRGVYEQYF. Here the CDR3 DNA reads TGTGCCAGCAGCCACCTCCAGCGGGGGGTCTACGAGCAGTACTTC.

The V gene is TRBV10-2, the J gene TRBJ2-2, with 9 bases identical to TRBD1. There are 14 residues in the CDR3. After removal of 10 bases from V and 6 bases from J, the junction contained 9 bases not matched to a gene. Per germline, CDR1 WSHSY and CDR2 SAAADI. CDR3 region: CATWDRDISGELFF. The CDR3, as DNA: TGCGCCACCTGGGACAGGGATATTTCCGGGGAGCTGTTTTTT.

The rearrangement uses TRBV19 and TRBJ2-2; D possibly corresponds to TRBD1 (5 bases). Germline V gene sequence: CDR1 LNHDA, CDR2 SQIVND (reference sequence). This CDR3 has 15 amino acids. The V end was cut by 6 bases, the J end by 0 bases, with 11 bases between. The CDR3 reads CASSSGSANTGELFF. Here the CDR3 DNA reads TGTGCCAGTAGCTCAGGGTCAGCGAACACCGGGGAGCTGTTTTTT.

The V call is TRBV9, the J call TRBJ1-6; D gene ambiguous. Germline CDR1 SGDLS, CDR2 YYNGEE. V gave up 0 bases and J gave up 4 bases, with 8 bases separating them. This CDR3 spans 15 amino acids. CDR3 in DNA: TGTGCCAGCAGCGTAGAAGGGAGTTATAATTCACCCCTCCACTTT. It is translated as CASSVEGSYNSPLHF.

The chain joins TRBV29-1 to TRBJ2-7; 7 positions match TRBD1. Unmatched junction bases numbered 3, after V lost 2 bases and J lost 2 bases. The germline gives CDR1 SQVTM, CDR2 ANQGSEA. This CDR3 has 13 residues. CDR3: CSVEQGVPYEQYF. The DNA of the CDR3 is TGCAGCGTTGAACAGGGGGTCCCCTACGAGCAGTACTTC.

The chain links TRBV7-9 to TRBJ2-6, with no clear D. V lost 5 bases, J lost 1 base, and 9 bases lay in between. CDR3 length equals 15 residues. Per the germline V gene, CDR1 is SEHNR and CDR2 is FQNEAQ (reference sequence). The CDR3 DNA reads TGTGCCAGCAGCCCCCAGTCGTCTGGGGCCAACGTCCTGACTTTC. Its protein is CASSPQSSGANVLTF.

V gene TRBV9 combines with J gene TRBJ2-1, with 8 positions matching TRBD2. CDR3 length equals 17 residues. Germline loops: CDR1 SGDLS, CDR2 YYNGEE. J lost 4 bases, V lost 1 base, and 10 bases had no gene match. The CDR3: CASSVRRSGSQYNEQFF. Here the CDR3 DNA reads TGTGCCAGCAGCGTACGGCGAAGCGGGAGTCAGTACAATGAGCAGTTCTTC. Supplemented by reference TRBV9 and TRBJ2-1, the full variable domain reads DSGVTQTPKHLITATGQRVTLRCSPRSGDLSVYWYQQSLDQGLQFLIQYYNGEERAKGNILERFSAQQFPDLHSELNLSSLELGDSALYFCASSVRRSGSQYNEQFFGPGTRLTVL.

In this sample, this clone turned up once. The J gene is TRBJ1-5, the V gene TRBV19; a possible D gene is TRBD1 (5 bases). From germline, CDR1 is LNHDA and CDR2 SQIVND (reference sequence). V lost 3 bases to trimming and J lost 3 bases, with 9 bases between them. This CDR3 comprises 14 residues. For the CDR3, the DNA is TGTGCCAGTAGTATGGGGCAGAACAATCAGCCCCAGCATTTT. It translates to CASSMGQNNQPQHF.

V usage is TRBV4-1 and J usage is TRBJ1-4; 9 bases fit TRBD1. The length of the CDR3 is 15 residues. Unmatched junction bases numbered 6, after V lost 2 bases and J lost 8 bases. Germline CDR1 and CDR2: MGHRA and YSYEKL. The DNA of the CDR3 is TGCGCCAGCAGCCAAAAACAGGGGGCGCAAGAAAAACTGTTTTTT. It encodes CASSQKQGAQEKLFF.

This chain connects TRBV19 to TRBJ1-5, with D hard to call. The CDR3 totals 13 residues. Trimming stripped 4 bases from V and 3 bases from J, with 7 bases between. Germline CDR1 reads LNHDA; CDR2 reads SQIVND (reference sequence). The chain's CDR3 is CASSNMDNQPQHF. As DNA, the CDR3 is TGTGCCAGTAGTAACATGGACAATCAGCCCCAGCATTTT.

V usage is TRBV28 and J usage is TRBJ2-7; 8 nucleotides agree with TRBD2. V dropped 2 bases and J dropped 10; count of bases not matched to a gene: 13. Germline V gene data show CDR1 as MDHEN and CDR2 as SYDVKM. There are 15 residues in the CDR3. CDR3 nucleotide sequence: TGTGCCAGCAGTTTAGGGACGGGAGGGCCGTTGGGACAGTACTTC. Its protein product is CASSLGTGGPLGQYF.